These 22 T cell receptor beta chains were sequenced from one sample in a study of T cell changes during pregnancy in multiple sclerosis. TCRdb's table, derived via immunoSEQ multiplex PCR, lists solely in-frame clones and lacks some. The sample carries about 59,000 clones, over 85% recorded once. The material was CD8+ T cells from peripheral blood mononuclear cells, obtained in the third trimester of pregnancy. The source of these receptors is a female donor with multiple sclerosis, enrolled in a pregnancy study.

DNA for the CDR3: TGTGCCAGCAGGGACACAGGGGATACCGGGGAGCTGTTTTTT. This sequence encodes CASRDTGDTGELFF. This chain joins TRBV11-2 and TRBJ2-2; TRBD1 matches 7 bases. Unmatched junction bases numbered 6, after V lost 6 bases and J lost 5 bases. Germline loops: CDR1 SGHAT, CDR2 FQNNGV. CDR3 length: 14 residues.

This sequence joins TRBV7-9 and TRBJ2-7; maybe TRBD1 (5 bases). V dropped 4 bases and J dropped 4 bases, with 8 bases sitting between them. Germline lookup yields CDR1 SEHNR and CDR2 FQNEAQ (reference sequence). The CDR3 sequence is 12 residues long. CDR3 in amino acids: CASSYRQYEQYF. The CDR3 coding sequence is TGTGCCAGCAGCTACCGACAGTACGAGCAGTACTTC. The complete variable domain, with remaining parts taken from reference TRBV7-9 and TRBJ2-7, reads DTGVSQNPRHKITKRGQNVTFRCDPISEHNRLYWYRQTLGQGPEFLTYFQNEAQLEKSRLLSDRFSAERPKGSFSTLEIQRTEQGDSAMYLCASSYRQYEQYFGPGTRLTVT.

The chain joins TRBV28 to TRBJ1-1, with TRBD1 identical over 8 bases. The J segment lost 1 base and the V segment lost 8 bases, leaving 6 bases of the junction unmatched. Looked up from germline, CDR1 is MDHEN and CDR2 is SYDVKM. This CDR3 comprises 14 residues. CDR3 in amino acids: CASAAGQGNTEAFF. In nucleotides, the CDR3 is TGTGCCAGCGCGGCCGGACAGGGGAACACTGAAGCTTTCTTT.

The rearrangement uses TRBV6-1 and TRBJ1-4; D unresolved. This CDR3 comprises 14 residues. CDR1 and CDR2 (germline): MNHNS, SASEGT. Trimming left V 6 bases short and J 12 bases short, with 20 bases between. The CDR3, as DNA: TGTGCCAGCAGCGACACCCCGGAGGGTACGGAACTGTTTTTT. This encodes CASSDTPEGTELFF.

The rearrangement joins TRBV4-2 to TRBJ1-4, with D possibly TRBD1 on 6 matching bases. This CDR3 spans 15 amino acids. Germline V gene sequence: CDR1 LGHNA, CDR2 YNFKEQ. The V end lost 0 bases, the J end lost 8 bases, and 13 bases lay between the germline ends. The CDR3 spells CASSQDWGRKEKLFF. Here the CDR3 DNA reads TGTGCCAGCAGCCAAGATTGGGGGCGCAAGGAAAAACTGTTTTTT.

This clone was seen more than once but under ten times. V usage is TRBV4-2 and J usage is TRBJ1-5; D is perhaps TRBD1 (5 bases). Germline CDR1 reads LGHNA; CDR2 reads YNFKEQ. The ends were cut back, 1 base at V and 2 bases at J, with 12 bases in the middle. The CDR3 consists of 16 residues. The CDR3 nucleotides are TGTGCCAGCAGCCAAGGATCAGGGCTTCGCAATCAGCCCCAGCATTTT. Amino acid sequence: CASSQGSGLRNQPQHF.

V and J are TRBV7-2 and TRBJ2-7; 15 bases align to TRBD2. J gave up 4 bases and V 10 bases, and 5 bases lay outside the gene matches. Germline V gives CDR1 SGHTA, CDR2 FQGNSA. The CDR3 has 14 residues. The chain's CDR3 is CATTGLAGGYEQYF. CDR3 nucleotide sequence: TGTGCCACAACTGGACTAGCGGGAGGGTACGAGCAGTACTTC.

The chain employs TRBV9 and TRBJ1-2; 8 nucleotides agree with TRBD1. The CDR3 covers 15 residues. CDR1 is SGDLS, CDR2 YYNGEE, per germline. V lost 4 bases, J lost 0 bases, and 5 bases stayed unmatched. The CDR3: CASSTGQGSNYGYTF. DNA for the CDR3: TGTGCCAGCAGCACAGGACAGGGCTCTAACTATGGCTACACCTTC.

The J gene is TRBJ1-2, the V gene TRBV29-1, with D unclear. CDR3 length equals 13 residues. CDR1 and CDR2 from the germline V gene are SQVTM and ANQGSEA. V was clipped by 2 bases and J by 3 bases, with 10 bases between them. This CDR3 is CSVESLEDYGYTF. CDR3 nucleotide sequence: TGCAGCGTTGAATCATTGGAGGACTATGGCTACACCTTC.

The chain employs TRBV4-1 and TRBJ2-7; weak D call: TRBD2 (5 bases). The CDR3 is 14 amino acids. V lost 6 bases and J 4 bases, leaving 16 bases between the germline ends. CDR1 MGHRA and CDR2 YSYEKL come from the germline V gene. DNA of the CDR3: TGCGCCAGCAGTATACAGTACGGGGTGTACGAGCAGTACTTC. Its translation is CASSIQYGVYEQYF.

The rearrangement joins TRBV19 to TRBJ2-4, with D tentatively TRBD1 (5 bases). The CDR3 consists of 12 residues. V dropped 3 bases and J dropped 15 bases, with 15 bases sitting between them. The germline V gene encodes CDR1 LNHDA and CDR2 SQIVND (reference sequence). CDR3 amino acids: CASSMGLIDVYF. The DNA for the CDR3 is TGTGCCAGTAGTATGGGGCTCATTGATGTGTACTTC.

The V call is TRBV4-2, the J call TRBJ2-1; TRBD2 might be the D (5 bases). The ends were cut back, 2 bases at V and 8 bases at J, with 16 bases in the middle. The CDR3 extends over 15 amino acids. Germline-derived CDR1 and CDR2 are LGHNA and YNFKEQ. The CDR3 nucleotides read TGTGCCAGCAGCCAACCCGGAGGAGAATTCGATGAGCAGTTCTTC. It specifies CASSQPGGEFDEQFF.

This chain joins TRBV30 and TRBJ1-2, with 12 positions matching TRBD1. The CDR3 is made up of 15 amino acids. From germline, CDR1 is GTSNPN and CDR2 SVGIG (reference sequence). The ends lost 4 bases at V and 2 bases at J; junction bases unmatched: 5. The CDR3 loop is CAWKGQGARNYGYTF. The CDR3 DNA follows: TGTGCCTGGAAGGGACAGGGGGCTCGAAACTATGGCTACACCTTC.

The chain combines TRBV9 with TRBJ1-1; tentative D call: TRBD1 (5 bases). This CDR3 is built from 15 residues. V lost 4 bases and J lost 3, with 16 bases in between. Germline CDR1 and CDR2: SGDLS and YYNGEE. CDR3 protein: CASSPQGAPDTEAFF. CDR3 sequence (DNA): TGTGCCAGCAGCCCCCAAGGGGCTCCCGACACTGAAGCTTTCTTT.

About this clone: Compared with germline, one end of the junction differs, possibly owing to a read error. Other DNA sequences in the sample encode the same CDR3. The genes are TRBV19 and TRBJ2-3; weak D call: TRBD2 (6 bases). This CDR3 has 13 residues. Germline CDR1 is LNHDA and CDR2 is SQIVND (reference sequence). The CDR3 reads CASSSGVSDTQYF. Written as DNA, the CDR3 is TGTGCCAGTAGTTCGGGGGTATCAGATACACAGTATTTT.

The V and J genes are TRBV7-2 and TRBJ2-5; weak D call: TRBD2 (7 bases). Germline loops: CDR1 SGHTA, CDR2 FQGNSA. The CDR3 covers 15 residues. Trimming took 5 bases from V and 5 from J, leaving 18 bases between them. CDR3 DNA: TGTGCCAGCAGCCGTCCGTCGGGGGGCGAGGAGACCCAGTACTTC. Its protein is CASSRPSGGEETQYF.

This chain joins TRBV11-3 and TRBJ2-5, with D perhaps matching TRBD1 (6 bases). The CDR3 is made up of 13 amino acids. Per the germline V gene, CDR1 is SGHNT and CDR2 is YENEEA. V dropped 8 bases and J dropped 0 bases, with 10 bases sitting between them. The CDR3 loop is CASGNRDQETQYF. Here the CDR3 DNA reads TGTGCCAGCGGCAACAGGGACCAAGAGACCCAGTACTTC.

The V and J genes are TRBV5-1 and TRBJ2-3; 8 bases line up with TRBD1. CDR3 length: 16 amino acids. V lost 6 bases to trimming and J lost 5 bases; unmatched junction nucleotides: 14. In germline, CDR1 is SGHRS, CDR2 YFSETQ. CDR3 amino acids: CASNQGAPVGGDTQYF. CDR3 sequence (DNA): TGCGCCAGCAATCAGGGGGCGCCCGTAGGGGGAGATACGCAGTATTTT. The entire variable domain, with the rest obtained from reference TRBV5-1 and TRBJ2-3, is as follows: KAGVTQTPRYLIKTRGQQVTLSCSPISGHRSVSWYQQTPGQGLQFLFEYFSETQRNKGNFPGRFSGRQFSNSRSEMNVSTLELGDSALYLCASNQGAPVGGDTQYFGPGTRLTVL.

The V call is TRBV7-2, the J call TRBJ1-2; no clear D gene. Trimming removed 3 bases at V and 0 bases at J, with 20 bases between. This CDR3 spans 18 amino acids. Germline assignment: CDR1 SGHTA and CDR2 FQGNSA. The CDR3 loop reads CASSFPDLAGIANYGYTF. CDR3 nucleotide sequence: TGTGCCAGCAGCTTTCCCGATCTTGCAGGAATAGCTAACTATGGCTACACCTTC.

The chain employs TRBV5-6 and TRBJ2-7, with 8 bases matching TRBD2. The CDR3 runs 14 residues. V dropped 0 bases and J dropped 4; count of bases not matched to a gene: 3. From germline, CDR1 is SGHDT and CDR2 YYEEEE. In nucleotides, the CDR3 is TGTGCCAGCAGCTTGGTAGCGGGATCGTACGAGCAGTACTTC. Translated, it gives CASSLVAGSYEQYF.

In this sample, this clone turned up once. J is TRBJ1-5 and V is TRBV19, with D hard to call. Germline lookup yields CDR1 LNHDA and CDR2 SQIVND (reference sequence). V was cut by 6 bases and J by 2 bases, with 14 bases left in between. CDR3 size: 15 residues. Written as DNA, the CDR3 is TGTGCCAGTAGGCCCGGTTTCGGGGGCAATCAGCCCCAGCATTTT. Its translation: CASRPGFGGNQPQHF.

The chain links TRBV7-9 to TRBJ2-5, with D maybe TRBD1 (5 bases). Germline V gene sequence: CDR1 SEHNR, CDR2 FQNEAQ (reference sequence). This CDR3 region has 15 residues. Between the trimmed V and J ends, which lost 1 base and 2 bases, there was a span of 11 bases. In DNA, the CDR3 is TGTGCCAGCAGCTTAGTAGTAGGGGCGCAAGAGACCCAGTACTTC. Translated, it gives CASSLVVGAQETQYF.